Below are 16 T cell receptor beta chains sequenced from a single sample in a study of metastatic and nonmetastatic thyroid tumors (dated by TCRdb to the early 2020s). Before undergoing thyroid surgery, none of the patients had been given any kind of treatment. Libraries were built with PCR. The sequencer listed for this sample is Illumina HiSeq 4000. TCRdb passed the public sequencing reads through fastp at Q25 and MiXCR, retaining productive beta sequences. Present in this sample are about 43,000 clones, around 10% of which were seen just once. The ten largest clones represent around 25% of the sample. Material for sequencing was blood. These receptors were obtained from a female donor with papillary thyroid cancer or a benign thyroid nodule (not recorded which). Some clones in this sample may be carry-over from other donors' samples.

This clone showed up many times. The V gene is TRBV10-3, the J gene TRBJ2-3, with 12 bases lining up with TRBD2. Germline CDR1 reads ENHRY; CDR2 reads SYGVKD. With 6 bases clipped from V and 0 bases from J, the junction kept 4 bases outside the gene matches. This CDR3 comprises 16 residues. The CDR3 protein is CAISPGTSGSTDTQYF. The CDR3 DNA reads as TGTGCCATCAGCCCTGGGACTAGCGGGAGCACAGATACGCAGTATTTT.

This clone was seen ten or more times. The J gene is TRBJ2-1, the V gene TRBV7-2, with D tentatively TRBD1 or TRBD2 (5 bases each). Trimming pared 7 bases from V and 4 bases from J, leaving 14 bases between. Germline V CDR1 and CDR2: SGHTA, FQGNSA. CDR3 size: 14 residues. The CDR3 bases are TGTGCCAGCACTCGGGACCAACGGTACAATGAGCAGTTCTTC. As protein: CASTRDQRYNEQFF.

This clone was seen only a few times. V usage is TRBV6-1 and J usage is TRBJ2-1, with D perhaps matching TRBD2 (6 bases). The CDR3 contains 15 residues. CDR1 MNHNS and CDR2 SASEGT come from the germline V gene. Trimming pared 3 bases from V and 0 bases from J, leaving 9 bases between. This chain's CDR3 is CASSDDSGSYNEQFF. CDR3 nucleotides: TGTGCCAGCAGTGATGATAGCGGCTCCTACAATGAGCAGTTCTTC.

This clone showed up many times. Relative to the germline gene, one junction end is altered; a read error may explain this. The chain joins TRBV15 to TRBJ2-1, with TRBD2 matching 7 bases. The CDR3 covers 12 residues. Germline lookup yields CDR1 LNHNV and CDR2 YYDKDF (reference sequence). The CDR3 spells CATSPDRDYQIF. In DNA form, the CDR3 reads TGTGCCACCAGCCCAGACCGGGACTACCAAATCTTC.

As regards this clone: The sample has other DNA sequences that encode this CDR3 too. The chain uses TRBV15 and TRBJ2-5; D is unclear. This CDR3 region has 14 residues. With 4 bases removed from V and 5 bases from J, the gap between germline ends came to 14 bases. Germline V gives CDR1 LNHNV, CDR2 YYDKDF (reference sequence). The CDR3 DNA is TGTGCCACCAGCACCTCAGGCGCTGCGGAGACCCAGTACTTC. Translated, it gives CATSTSGAAETQYF.

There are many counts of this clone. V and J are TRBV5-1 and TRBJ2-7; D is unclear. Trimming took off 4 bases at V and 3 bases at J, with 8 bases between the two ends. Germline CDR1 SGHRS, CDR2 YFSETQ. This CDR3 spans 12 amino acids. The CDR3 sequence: CASSLSLYEQYF. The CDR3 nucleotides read TGCGCCAGCAGCCTAAGTCTCTACGAGCAGTACTTC.

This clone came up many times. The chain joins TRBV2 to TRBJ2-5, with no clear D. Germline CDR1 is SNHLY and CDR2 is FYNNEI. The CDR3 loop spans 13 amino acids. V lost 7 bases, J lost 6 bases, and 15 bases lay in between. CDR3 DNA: TGTGCCAGCATGGGAAGGGATATGAAGACCCAGTACTTC. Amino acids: CASMGRDMKTQYF.

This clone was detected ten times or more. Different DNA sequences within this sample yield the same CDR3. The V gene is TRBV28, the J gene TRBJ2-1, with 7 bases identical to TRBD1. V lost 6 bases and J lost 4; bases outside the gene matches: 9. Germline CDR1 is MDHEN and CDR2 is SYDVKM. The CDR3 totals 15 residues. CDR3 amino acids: CASSIRGRGYNEQFF. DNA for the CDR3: TGTGCCAGCAGCATTAGGGGGCGCGGGTACAATGAGCAGTTCTTC.

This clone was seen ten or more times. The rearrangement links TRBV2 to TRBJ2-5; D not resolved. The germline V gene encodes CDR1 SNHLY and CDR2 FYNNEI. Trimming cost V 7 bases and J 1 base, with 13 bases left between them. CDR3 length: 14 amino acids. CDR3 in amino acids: CASMPSFSQETQYF. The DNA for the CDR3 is TGTGCCAGCATGCCTAGTTTCAGCCAAGAGACCCAGTACTTC.

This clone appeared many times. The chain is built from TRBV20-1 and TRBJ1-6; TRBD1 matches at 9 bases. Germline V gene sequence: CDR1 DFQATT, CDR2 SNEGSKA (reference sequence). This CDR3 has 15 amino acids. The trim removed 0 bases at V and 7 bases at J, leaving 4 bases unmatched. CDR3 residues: CSAREQGAWNSPLHF. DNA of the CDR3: TGCAGTGCTAGAGAACAGGGGGCCTGGAATTCACCCCTCCACTTT.

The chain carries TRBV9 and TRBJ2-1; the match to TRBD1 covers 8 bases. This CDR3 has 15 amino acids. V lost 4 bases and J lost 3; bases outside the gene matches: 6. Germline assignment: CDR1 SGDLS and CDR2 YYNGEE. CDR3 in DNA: TGTGCCAGCAGCCCGCGGACAGGGTTCTACAATGAGCAGTTCTTC. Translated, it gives CASSPRTGFYNEQFF.

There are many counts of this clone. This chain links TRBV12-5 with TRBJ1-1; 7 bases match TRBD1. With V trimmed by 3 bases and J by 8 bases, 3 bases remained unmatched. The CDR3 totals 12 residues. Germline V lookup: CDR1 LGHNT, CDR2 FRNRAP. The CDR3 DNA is TGTGCTAGTGGTTTAGGGGGCAGCGAAGCTTTCTTT. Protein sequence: CASGLGGSEAFF.

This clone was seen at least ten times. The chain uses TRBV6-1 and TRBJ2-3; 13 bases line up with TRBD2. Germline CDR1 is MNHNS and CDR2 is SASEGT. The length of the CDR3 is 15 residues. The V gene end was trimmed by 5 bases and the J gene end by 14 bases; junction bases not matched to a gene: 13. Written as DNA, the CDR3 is TGTGCCAGCAGTCTGGGACTAGCGGGAACGTCTTACGTGTATTTT. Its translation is CASSLGLAGTSYVYF.

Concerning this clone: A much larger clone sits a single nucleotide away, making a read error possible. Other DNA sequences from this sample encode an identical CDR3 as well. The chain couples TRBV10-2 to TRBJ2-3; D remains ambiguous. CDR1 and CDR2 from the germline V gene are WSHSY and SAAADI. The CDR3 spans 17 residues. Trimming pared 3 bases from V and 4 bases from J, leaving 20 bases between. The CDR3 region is CASSDPRASGLADTQYF. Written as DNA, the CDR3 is TGCGCCAGCAGTGATCCCCGGGCTAGTGGGCTGGCAGATACGCAGTATTTT.

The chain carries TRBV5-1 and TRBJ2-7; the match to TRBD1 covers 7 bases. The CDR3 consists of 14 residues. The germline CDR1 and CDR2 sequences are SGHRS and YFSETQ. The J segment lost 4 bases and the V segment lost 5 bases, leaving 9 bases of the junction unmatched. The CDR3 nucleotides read TGCGCCAGCAGTGTGGGTCAGGGGGAATACGAGCAGTACTTC. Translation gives CASSVGQGEYEQYF.

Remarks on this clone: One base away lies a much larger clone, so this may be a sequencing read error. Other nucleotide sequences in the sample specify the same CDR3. CDR3: CASSFYRVFRYEQYF. The CDR3 nucleotides read TGTGCCAGCAGCTTTTACAGGGTTTTCCGCTACGAGCAGTACTTC. V is TRBV7-8 and J is TRBJ2-7; D is perhaps TRBD1 (6 bases). Trimming removed 3 bases at V and 3 bases at J, with 15 bases between. This CDR3 comprises 15 residues. Germline CDR1 is SGHVS and CDR2 is FQNEAQ.